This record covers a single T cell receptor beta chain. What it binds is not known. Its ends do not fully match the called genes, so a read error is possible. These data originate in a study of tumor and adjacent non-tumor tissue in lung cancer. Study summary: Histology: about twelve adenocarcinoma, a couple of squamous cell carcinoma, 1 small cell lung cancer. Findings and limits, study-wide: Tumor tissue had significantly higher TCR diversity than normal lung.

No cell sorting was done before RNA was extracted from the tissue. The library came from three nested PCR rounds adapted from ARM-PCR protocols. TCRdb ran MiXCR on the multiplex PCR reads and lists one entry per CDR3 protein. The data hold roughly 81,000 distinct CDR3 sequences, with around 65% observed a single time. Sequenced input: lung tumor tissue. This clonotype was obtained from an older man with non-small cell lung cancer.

In DNA, the CDR3 is TGTGCCAGTAGCTCCCAGTTATTCGGGGAGCTGCTTTTT. It yields the protein CASSSQLFGELLF. The chain links TRBV5-5 to TRBJ2-2; weak D call: TRBD2 (5 bases). The germline CDR1 and CDR2 sequences are SGHKS and YYEKEE (reference sequence). The CDR3 has 13 residues.